This TCR beta chain originates from a study of T cells in Graves' hyperthyroidism and ophthalmopathy. Disease lasting under 3 months, a NOSPECS grade of at least 4, and a Clinical Activity Score of at least 3 were features of the ophthalmopathy patients. Study-wide results and limits: Model-based prediction identified ophthalmopathy a median roughly six months prior to its onset. Blood also carried most thyroid clonotypes expanded above 0.001.

CDR1 and CDR2 (germline): MDHEN, SYDVKM. This CDR3 is 17 amino acids long. The V end was cut by 5 bases, the J end by 1 base, with 18 bases between. Authors of the study amplified TCR beta CDR3 regions from RNA transcripts. A first-round RT-PCR of the TCR CDR3 used the HTBI primer set. MiXCR was run by TCRdb on the multiplex PCR reads, yielding one entry per CDR3 protein. This sample carries more than 500,000 distinct CDR3 sequences, roughly 14% of them seen once, and the ten largest clones take around 4%. This clonotype was seen only a few times. The antigen remains undetermined. The TCR originated in a woman between 40 and 50 years old with Graves' ophthalmopathy. The sequenced sample was blood. This chain connects TRBV28 to TRBJ1-5, with TRBD1 as a possible D gene (6 bases). The CDR3: CASSTNRRTVSNQPQHF. CDR3 DNA: TGTGCCAGCAGTACTAACCGACGGACAGTAAGCAATCAGCCCCAGCATTTT.